This entry is about one T cell receptor (beta chain). The antigen it binds to is not known. No much larger clone is present one base from it, and per-base qualities are unavailable. This sample stems from a study of graft-versus-host responses after intestinal transplantation (TCRdb year 2021). About the full investigation: The transplants that recipients received were multivisceral, liver-intestinal, or isolated intestinal. Every recipient was given anti-thymocyte globulin induction, then maintenance tacrolimus and steroids for approximately 3 years. After intestinal transplantation, graft-versus-host and host-versus-graft alloreactive T cell clones in the graft, circulation and bone marrow were tracked using bulk TCR-beta CDR3 sequencing. Alloreactive clones were identified by sequencing pre-transplant mixed lymphocyte reaction products and comparing these products with unstimulated pre-transplant donor and recipient T cells. A cohort of about 26 intestinal transplant recipients, including one retransplant, was enrolled, and a few patients lacking pretransplant specimens were excluded. A peak of at least 4% donor T cells among recipient peripheral blood mononuclear cells was the definition used for donor T cell macrochimerism. Rather than being sequenced by the commercial service, samples from a few later patients were sequenced in-house on an Illumina MiSeq and processed with MiXCR.

In the first month after transplant, blood samples were collected up to 4 times, and after that at least monthly when available. Paper-wide results and their limitations: In patients with donor T cell macrochimerism, the allografts had high GvH to HvG T cell clonal ratios. Early after transplant, declines in HvG clones were associated with peak levels of circulating GvH clones. GvH clones were detected in recipient bone marrow, and some appeared earlier in ileal mucosa or blood, consistent with an intestinal mucosal origin. Conclusions were limited by the relatively low number and heterogeneity of intestinal transplant patients.

Libraries were constructed by the immunoSEQ multiplex PCR assay. High-throughput TCR-beta CDR3 sequencing of genomic DNA from most patients was performed by Adaptive Biotechnologies. From the authors' description of their analysis: TCR sequencing data for some 19 patients were retrieved from Adaptive's ImmunoSEQ software; three other patients were processed with MiXCR and VDJtools. CDR3 nucleotide sequences shared by donor and recipient were removed because the origin of these sequences could not be assigned. To be classed as alloreactive, a clone needed at least 2-fold expansion over unstimulated cells and a minimum CFSE-low frequency of 0.002% (template counts) or 0.001% (read counts). A clone was considered mappable if detected in the sequenced pre-transplant spleen, lymph node, or MLR CFSE-low populations of the donor or recipient. The cumulative frequency of alloreactive clones was calculated as a percentage of all sequences, weighted by copy number. The clones in this table, taken by TCRdb from immuneACCESS, are in-frame only. Not every clone is retained; where verified, under half of the shortfall comes from an unresolved V gene, and the cause of the rest is unknown. That table is the source of V, J and clone size, and D and trimming were worked out from the DNA. The sample profile shows over 75,000 clones; about 82% of them were found once. Of the sample, more than 1.4% is held by the ten largest clones.

This specimen consisted of PBMCs, obtained 255 days after intestinal transplant. This TCR derives from a human patient who received an intestinal transplant, so some T cells may come from the graft donor.

CDR3 protein: CASSLSTYDEQFF. The nucleotide sequence is given as TGTGCCAGCAGCTTGAGTACTTACGACGAGCAGTTCTTC. The chain is assembled from TRBV5-4 and TRBJ2-1, with the D gene not confidently named. From the cysteine through the phenylalanine, the CDR3 covers 13 amino acids. The read is trimmed to its CDR3 DNA, 39 bases read in frame from base 1. Trimming removed 1 base from V and 10 bases from J, leaving 12 bases between the germline ends. The germline V gene (reference sequence) provides CDR1 SGHNT and CDR2 YYREEE. Reference TRBV5-4 and TRBJ2-1 genes cover what lies past the CDR3, so the full variable domain is ETGVTQSPTHLIKTRGQQVTLRCSSQSGHNTVSWYQQALGQGPQFIFQYYREEENGRGNFPPRFSGLQFPNYSSELNVNALELDDSALYLCASSLSTYDEQFFGPGTRLTVL.